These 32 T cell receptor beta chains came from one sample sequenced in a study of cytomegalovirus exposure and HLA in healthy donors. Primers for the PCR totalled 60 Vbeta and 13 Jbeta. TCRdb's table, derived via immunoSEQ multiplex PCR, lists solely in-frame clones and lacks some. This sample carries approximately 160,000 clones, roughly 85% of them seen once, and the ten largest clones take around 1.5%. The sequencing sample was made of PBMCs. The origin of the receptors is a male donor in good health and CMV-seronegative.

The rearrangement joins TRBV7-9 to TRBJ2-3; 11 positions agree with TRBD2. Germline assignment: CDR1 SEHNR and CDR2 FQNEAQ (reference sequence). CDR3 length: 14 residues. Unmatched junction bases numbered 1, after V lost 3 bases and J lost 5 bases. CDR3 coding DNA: TGTGCCAGCAGCTTCACTAGCGGGGGAGATACGCAGTATTTT. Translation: CASSFTSGGDTQYF.

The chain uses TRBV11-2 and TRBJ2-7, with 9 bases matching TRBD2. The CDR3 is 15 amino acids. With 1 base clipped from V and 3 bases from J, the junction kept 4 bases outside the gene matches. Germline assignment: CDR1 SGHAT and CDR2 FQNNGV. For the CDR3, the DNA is TGTGCCAGCAGCTTAGGGGCGGGGGGGCACTACGAGCAGTACTTC. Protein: CASSLGAGGHYEQYF.

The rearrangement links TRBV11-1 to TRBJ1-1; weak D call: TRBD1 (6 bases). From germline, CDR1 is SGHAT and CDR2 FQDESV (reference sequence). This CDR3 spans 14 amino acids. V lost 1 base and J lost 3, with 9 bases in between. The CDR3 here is CASSLEGVDTEAFF. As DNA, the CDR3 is TGTGCCAGCAGCTTAGAGGGGGTAGACACTGAAGCTTTCTTT.

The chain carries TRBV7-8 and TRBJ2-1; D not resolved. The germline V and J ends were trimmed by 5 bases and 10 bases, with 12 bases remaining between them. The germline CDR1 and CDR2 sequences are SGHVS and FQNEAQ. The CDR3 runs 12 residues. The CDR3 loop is CASSQMRGEQFF. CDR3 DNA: TGTGCCAGCAGCCAAATGCGCGGAGAGCAGTTCTTC.

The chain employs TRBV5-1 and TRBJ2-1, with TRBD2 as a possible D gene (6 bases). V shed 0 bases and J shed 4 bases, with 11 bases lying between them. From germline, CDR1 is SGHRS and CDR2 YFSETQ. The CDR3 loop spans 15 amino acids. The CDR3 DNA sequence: TGCGCCAGCAGCTTGGACGGGAGAGGATACAATGAGCAGTTCTTC. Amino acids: CASSLDGRGYNEQFF.

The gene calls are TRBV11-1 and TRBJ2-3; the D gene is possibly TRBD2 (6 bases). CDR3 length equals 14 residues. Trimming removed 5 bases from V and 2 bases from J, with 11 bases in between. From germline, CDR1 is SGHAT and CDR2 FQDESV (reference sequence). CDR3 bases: TGTGCCAGCAGCGCCCGGACTACCACAGATACGCAGTATTTT. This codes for CASSARTTTDTQYF.

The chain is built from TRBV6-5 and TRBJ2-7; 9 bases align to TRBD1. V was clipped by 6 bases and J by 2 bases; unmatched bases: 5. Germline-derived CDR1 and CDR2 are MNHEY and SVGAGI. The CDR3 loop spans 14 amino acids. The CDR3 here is CASSRTGATYEQYF. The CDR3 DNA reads TGTGCCAGCAGCCGGACAGGGGCCACCTACGAGCAGTACTTC.

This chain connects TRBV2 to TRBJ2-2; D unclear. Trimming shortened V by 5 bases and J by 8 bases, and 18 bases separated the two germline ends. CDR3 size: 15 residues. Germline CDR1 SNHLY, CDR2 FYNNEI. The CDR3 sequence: CASSTRVGRSGELFF. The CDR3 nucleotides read TGTGCCAGCAGTACGCGAGTGGGCCGAAGTGGGGAGCTGTTTTTT.

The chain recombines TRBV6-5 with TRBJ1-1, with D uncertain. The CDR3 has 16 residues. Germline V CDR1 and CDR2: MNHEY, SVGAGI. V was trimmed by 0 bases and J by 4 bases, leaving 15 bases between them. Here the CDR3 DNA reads TGTGCCAGCAGTTACTCCCTGACCGTAGGGAGCACTGAAGCTTTCTTT. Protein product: CASSYSLTVGSTEAFF.

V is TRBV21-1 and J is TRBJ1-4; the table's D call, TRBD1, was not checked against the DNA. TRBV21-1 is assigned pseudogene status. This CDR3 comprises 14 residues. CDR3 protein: CASHPTGPTEKLFF. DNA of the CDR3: TGTGCCAGCCACCCGACAGGGCCAACAGAAAAACTGTTTTTT.

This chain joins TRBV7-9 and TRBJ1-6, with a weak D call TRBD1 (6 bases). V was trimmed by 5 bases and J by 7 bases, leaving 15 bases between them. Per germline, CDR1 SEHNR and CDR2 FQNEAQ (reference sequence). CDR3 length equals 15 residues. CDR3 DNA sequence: TGTGCCAGCAGCGAACAGGGTCTTGGGAATTCACCCCTCCACTTT. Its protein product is CASSEQGLGNSPLHF.

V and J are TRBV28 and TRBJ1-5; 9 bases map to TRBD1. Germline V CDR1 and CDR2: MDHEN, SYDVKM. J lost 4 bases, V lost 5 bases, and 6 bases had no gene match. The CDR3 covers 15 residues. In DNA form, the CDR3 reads TGTGCCAGCAGTCAACCGGGACAGGGTAATCAGCCCCAGCATTTT. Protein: CASSQPGQGNQPQHF.

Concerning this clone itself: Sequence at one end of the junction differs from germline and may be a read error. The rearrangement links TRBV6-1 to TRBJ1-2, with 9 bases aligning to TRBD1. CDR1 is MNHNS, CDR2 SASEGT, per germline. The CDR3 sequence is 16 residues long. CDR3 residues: CASSAYRIPGQGSKVF. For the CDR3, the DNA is TGTGCCAGCAGTGCCTACCGAATACCGGGACAGGGTAGTAAGGTCTTC.

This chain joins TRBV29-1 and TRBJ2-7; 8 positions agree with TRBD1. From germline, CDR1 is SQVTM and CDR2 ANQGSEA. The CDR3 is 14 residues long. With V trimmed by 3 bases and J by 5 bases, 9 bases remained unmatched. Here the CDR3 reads CSVERQGARNEQYF. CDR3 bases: TGCAGCGTTGAGCGGCAGGGGGCGCGTAACGAGCAGTACTTC.

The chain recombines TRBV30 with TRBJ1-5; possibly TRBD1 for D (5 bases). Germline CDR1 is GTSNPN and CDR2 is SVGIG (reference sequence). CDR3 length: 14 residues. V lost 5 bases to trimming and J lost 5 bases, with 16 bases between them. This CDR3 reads CAWRRSGMDQPQHF. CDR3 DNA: TGTGCCTGGCGGCGTTCAGGGATGGATCAGCCCCAGCATTTT. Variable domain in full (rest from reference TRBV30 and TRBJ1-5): SQTIHQWPATLVQPVGSPLSLECTVEGTSNPNLYWYRQAAGRGLQLLFYSVGIGQISSEVPQNLSASRPQDRQFILSSKKLLLSDSGFYLCAWRRSGMDQPQHFGDGTRLSIL.

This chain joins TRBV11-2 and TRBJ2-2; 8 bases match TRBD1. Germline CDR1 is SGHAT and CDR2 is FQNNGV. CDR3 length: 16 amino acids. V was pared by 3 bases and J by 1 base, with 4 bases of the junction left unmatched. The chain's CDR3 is CASSFSGQGNTGELFF. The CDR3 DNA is TGTGCCAGCAGCTTTAGCGGACAGGGGAACACCGGGGAGCTGTTTTTT.

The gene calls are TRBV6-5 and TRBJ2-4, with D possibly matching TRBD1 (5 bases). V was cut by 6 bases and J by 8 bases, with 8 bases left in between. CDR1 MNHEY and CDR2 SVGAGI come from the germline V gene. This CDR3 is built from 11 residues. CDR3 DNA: TGTGCCAGCAGAGGGGTTGACATTCAGTACTTC. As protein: CASRGVDIQYF.

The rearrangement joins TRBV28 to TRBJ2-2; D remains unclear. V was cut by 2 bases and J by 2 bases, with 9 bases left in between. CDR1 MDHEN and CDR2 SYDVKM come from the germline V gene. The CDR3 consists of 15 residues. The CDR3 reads CASSLDNRNTGELFF. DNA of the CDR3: TGTGCCAGCAGTTTAGACAACCGAAACACCGGGGAGCTGTTTTTT.

The DNA for the CDR3 is TGTGCCAGCAGTCCTCGCGGGGGGAACACTGAAGCTTTCTTT. Translated, it gives CASSPRGGNTEAFF. The V call is TRBV27, the J call TRBJ1-1; possibly TRBD1 for D (5 bases). Germline assignment: CDR1 MNHEY and CDR2 SMNVEV (reference sequence). Trimming took off 5 bases at V and 1 base at J, with 11 bases between the two ends. This CDR3 region has 14 residues.

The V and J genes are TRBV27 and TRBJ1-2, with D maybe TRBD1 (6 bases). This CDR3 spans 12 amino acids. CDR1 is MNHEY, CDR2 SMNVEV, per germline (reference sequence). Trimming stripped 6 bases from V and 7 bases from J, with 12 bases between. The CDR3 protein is CASRKTGFGYTF. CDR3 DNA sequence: TGTGCCAGCAGGAAAACAGGGTTTGGCTACACCTTC.

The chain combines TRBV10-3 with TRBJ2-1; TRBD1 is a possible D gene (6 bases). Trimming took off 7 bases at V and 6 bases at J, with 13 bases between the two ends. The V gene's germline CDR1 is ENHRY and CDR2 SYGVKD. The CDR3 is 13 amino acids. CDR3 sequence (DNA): TGTGCCATCAACCCGGGGACAACCAATGAGCAGTTCTTC. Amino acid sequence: CAINPGTTNEQFF.

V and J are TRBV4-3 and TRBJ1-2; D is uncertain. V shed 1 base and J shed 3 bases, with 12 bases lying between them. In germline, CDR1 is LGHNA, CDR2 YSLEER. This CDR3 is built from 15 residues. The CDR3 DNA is TGCGCCAGCAGCCAAGGTCCAGAGAGGGACTATGGCTACACCTTC. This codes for CASSQGPERDYGYTF.

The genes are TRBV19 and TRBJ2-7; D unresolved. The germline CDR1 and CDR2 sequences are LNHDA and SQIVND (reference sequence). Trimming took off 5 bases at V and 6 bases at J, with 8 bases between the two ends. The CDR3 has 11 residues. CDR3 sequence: CASSGRSEQYF. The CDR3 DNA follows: TGTGCCAGTAGTGGGCGTTCCGAGCAGTACTTC.

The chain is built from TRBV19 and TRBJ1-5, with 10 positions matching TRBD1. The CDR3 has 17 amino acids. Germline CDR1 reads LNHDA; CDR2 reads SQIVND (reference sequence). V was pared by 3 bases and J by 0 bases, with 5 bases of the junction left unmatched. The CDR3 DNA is TGTGCCAGTAGTATTGCGACAGGGGGCCATAGCAATCAGCCCCAGCATTTT. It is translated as CASSIATGGHSNQPQHF.

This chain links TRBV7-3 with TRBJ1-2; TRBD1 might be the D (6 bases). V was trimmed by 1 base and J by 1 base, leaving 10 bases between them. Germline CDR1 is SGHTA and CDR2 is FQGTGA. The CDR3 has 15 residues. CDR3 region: CASSLMSGHNYGYTF. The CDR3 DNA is TGTGCCAGCAGCTTAATGTCGGGACATAACTATGGCTACACCTTC.

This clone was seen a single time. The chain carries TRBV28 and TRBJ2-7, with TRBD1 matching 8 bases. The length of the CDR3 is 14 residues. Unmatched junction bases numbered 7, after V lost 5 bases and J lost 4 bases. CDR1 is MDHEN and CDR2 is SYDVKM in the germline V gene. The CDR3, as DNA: TGTGCCAGCAGTCTCGGACAGGGCAGGTACGAGCAGTACTTC. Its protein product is CASSLGQGRYEQYF.

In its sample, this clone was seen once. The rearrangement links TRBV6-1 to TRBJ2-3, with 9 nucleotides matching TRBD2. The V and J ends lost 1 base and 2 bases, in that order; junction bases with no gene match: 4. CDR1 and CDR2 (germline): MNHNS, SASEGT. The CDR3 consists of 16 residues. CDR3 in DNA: TGTGCCAGCAGTGAAGAAGCGGGGGGTCCCACAGATACGCAGTATTTT. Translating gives CASSEEAGGPTDTQYF.

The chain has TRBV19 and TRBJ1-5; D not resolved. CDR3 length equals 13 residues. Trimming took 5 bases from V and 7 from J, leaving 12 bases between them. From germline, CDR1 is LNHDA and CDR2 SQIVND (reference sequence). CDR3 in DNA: TGTGCCAGTAGTGTCCCGGGGTCACAGCCCCAGCATTTT. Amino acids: CASSVPGSQPQHF.

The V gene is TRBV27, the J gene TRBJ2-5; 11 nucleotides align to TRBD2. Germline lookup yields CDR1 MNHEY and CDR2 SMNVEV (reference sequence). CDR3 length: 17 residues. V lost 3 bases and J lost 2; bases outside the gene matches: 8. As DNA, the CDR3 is TGTGCCAGCAGTTTCTTAACTAGCGGGGGCGGACAAGAGACCCAGTACTTC. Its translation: CASSFLTSGGGQETQYF.

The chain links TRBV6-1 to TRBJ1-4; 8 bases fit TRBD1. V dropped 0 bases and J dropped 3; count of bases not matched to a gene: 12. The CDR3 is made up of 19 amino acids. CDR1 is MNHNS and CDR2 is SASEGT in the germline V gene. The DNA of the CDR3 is TGTGCCAGCAGTGAAGCGCTTTCTGGGACAGGCCGGGCTAATGAAAAACTGTTTTTT. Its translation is CASSEALSGTGRANEKLFF.

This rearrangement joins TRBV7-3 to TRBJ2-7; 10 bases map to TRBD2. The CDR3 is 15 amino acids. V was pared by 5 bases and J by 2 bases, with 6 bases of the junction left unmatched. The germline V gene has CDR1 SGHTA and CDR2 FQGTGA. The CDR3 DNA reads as TGTGCCAGCAGCGCTTCTAGCGGGGGACCCTACGAGCAGTACTTC. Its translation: CASSASSGGPYEQYF.

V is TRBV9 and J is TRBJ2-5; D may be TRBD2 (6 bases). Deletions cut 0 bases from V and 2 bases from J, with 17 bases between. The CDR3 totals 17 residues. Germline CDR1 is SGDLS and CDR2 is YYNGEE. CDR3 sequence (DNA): TGTGCCAGCAGCGTAGACCCACCCCTCGGGACTCAAGAGACCCAGTACTTC. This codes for CASSVDPPLGTQETQYF. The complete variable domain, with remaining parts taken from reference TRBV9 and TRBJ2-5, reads DSGVTQTPKHLITATGQRVTLRCSPRSGDLSVYWYQQSLDQGLQFLIQYYNGEERAKGNILERFSAQQFPDLHSELNLSSLELGDSALYFCASSVDPPLGTQETQYFGPGTRLLVL.